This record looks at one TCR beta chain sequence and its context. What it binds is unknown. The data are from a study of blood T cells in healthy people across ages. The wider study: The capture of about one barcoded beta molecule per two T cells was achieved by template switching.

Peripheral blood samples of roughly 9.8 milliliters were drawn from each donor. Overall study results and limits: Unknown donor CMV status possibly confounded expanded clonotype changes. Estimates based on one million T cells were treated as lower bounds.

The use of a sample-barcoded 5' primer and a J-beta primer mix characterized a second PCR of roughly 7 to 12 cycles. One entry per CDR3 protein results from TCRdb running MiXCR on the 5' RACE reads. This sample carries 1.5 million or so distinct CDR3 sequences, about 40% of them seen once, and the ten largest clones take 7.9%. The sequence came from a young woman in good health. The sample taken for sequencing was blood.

CDR3 coding DNA: TGTGCCAGCACCATCGGGACAGGGCGCTACGAGCAGTACTTC. This encodes CASTIGTGRYEQYF. The chain carries TRBV21-1 and TRBJ2-7; the table's D call TRBD1 went unverified against the DNA. TRBV21-1 is recorded as a pseudogene. The CDR3 is 14 residues long.